There are a few counts of the clone carrying this T cell receptor (beta chain). Antigen unknown. The sample is drawn from a study of CD8 T cells in ankylosing spondylitis. Findings and caveats of the study: Made up of under ten highly homologous variants, a TCR beta motif appeared characteristic of ankylosing spondylitis blood. Past research had described some motif variants in reactive arthritis synovial fluid and blood. Disease-linked clones proved CD8+ and comparatively uncommon in peripheral blood.

Quantitative 5'-RACE with molecular barcodes produced the TCR beta libraries. TCRdb re-called the 5' RACE reads through MiXCR, storing one row per CDR3 protein. The sample shows more than 650,000 distinct CDR3 sequences, 10% to 15% of them seen only once. The receptor was derived from a male donor with ankylosing spondylitis. What was sequenced was blood, either unsorted or a sorted T cell fraction (not recorded which).

CDR3 nucleotides: TGTGCCAGCAGCGTGTGGACAGGGGGCAATCAGCCCCAGCATTTT. Its protein is CASSVWTGGNQPQHF. The chain couples TRBV12-3 or TRBV12-4 to TRBJ1-5, with 9 positions matching TRBD1. The CDR3 loop spans 15 amino acids. Trimming at V came to 6 bases and at J to 2 bases, leaving 5 bases not matched to a gene.